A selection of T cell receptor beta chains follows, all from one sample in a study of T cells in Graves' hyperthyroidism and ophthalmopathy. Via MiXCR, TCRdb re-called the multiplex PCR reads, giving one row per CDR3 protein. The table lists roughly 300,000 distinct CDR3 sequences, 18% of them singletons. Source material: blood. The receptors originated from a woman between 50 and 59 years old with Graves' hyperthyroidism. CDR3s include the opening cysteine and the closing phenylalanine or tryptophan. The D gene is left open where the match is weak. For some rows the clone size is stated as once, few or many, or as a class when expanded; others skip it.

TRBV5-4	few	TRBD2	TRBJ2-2	TGTGCCAGCAGCTGGGGGGTAGCGGGGAACACCGGGGAGCTGTTTTTT	CASSWGVAGNTGELFF
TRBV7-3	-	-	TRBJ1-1	TGTGCCAGCAGCTTAACTGGTGGACAGTCTAACGGGGGAGCTTTCTTT	CASSLTGGQSNGGAFF
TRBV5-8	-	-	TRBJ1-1	TGTGCCAGCAGCTGGGGGGGGGGCACCGGCACTGAAGCTTTCTTT	CASSWGGGTGTEAFF
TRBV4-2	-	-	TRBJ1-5	TGTGCCAGCAGCCAAGATGGGGATGCAGGCCCGGGTCAGCCCCAGCATTTT	CASSQDGDAGPGQPQHF
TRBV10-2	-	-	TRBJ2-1	TGCGCCAGCAGTGTGTCTGTCGAGATTAATGAGCAGTTCTTC	CASSVSVEINEQFF
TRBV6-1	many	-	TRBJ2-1	TGTGCCAGCAGTGCCGGGGCTAACAATGAGCAGTTCTTC	CASSAGANNEQFF
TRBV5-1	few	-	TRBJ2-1	TGCGCCAGCAGCTTAGAATACGAGCAGTTCTTC	CASSLEYEQFF
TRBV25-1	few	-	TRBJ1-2	TGTGCCAGCAGTGAAGGGGCGGCTAAGGGCTATGGCTACACCTTC	CASSEGAAKGYGYTF
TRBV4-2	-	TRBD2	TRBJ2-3	TGTGCCAGCAGCCAAGGGATAGCGGGGGCTTGGGATACGCAGTATTTT	CASSQGIAGAWDTQYF
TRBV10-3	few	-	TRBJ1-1	TGTGCCATCAGTGACCAACAGAACACTGAAGCTTTCTTT	CAISDQQNTEAFF
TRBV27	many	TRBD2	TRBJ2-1	TGTGCCGCGGGGGGCGGGAGAGCTGCAAGGGGTGAGCAGTTCTTC	CAAGGGRAARGEQFF
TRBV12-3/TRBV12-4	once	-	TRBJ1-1	TGTGCCAGCAGTATGAGTGGTTCCACTGAAGCTTTCTTT	CASSMSGSTEAFF
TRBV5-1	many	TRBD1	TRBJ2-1	TGCGCCAGCAGCTTGTCCGGGACAGGGGCCTACAATGAGCAGTTCTTC	CASSLSGTGAYNEQFF
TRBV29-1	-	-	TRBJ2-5	TGCAGCGTTGTGTTAGGAGTGGCAGAGACCCAGTACTTC	CSVVLGVAETQYF
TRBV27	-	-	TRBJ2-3	TGTGCCAGCGGATTCACGAGGAGTCCCGGGGATACGCAGTATTTT	CASGFTRSPGDTQYF
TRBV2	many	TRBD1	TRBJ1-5	TGTGCCAGCAGGACAGGGTATCAGCCCCAGCATTTT	CASRTGYQPQHF
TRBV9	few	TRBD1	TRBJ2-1	TGTGCCAGCAGCGTAGGGCAGGGGGACAATGAGCAGTTCTTC	CASSVGQGDNEQFF
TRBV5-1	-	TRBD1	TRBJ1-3	TGCGCCAGCAGCTATTCAGGACAGGGCTCTGGAAACACCATATATTTT	CASSYSGQGSGNTIYF
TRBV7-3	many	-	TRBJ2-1	TGTGCCAGCAGCCCCGGCCCGGCGGGCAATGAGCAGTTCTTC	CASSPGPAGNEQFF
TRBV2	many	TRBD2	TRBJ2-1	TGTGCCAGCAGTGAAAGCGGGAGGGATGGTGAGCAGTTCTTC	CASSESGRDGEQFF
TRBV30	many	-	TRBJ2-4	TGTGCCTGGAGGTCGCCAGGGGTGGCCATTCAGTACTTC	CAWRSPGVAIQYF
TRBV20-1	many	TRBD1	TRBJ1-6	TGCAGTGCCCAAGGGGGCAATACTAATTCACCCCTCCACTTT	CSAQGGNTNSPLHF
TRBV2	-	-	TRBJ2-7	TGTGCCAGTGCGACCAGCGCCCTCTCCTACGAGCAGTACTTC	CASATSALSYEQYF
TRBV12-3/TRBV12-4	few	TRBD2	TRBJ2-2	TGTGCCAGCAGTTTAGCCCACGGGGGGTATCCAGGGGAGCTGTTTTTT	CASSLAHGGYPGELFF
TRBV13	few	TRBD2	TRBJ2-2	TGTGCCAGCAGCCCTCCAGCGGGGGGGCCGGACACCGGGGAGCTGTTTTTT	CASSPPAGGPDTGELFF
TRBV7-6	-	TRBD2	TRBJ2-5	TGTGCCAGCGGAGCTTTGTGGGGGGGTGAAGAGACCCAGTACTTC	CASGALWGGEETQYF
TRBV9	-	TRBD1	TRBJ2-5	TGTGCCAGCAGCGAAGCAGGGGGCGATGAGACCCAGTACTTC	CASSEAGGDETQYF
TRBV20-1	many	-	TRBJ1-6	TGCAGTGCTAGAGATGGTTCTAGACAGGCCAATAATTCACCCCTCCACTTT	CSARDGSRQANNSPLHF
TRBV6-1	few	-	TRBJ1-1	TGTGCCAGTAGGACGGTTATGGGCACTGAAGCTTTCTTT	CASRTVMGTEAFF
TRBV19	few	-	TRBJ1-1	TGTGCCAGTGGACAAAAGAACACTGAAGCTTTCTTT	CASGQKNTEAFF
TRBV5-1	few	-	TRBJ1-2	TGCGCCAGCACCCTGGGGGAGGGTGGCTACACCTTC	CASTLGEGGYTF
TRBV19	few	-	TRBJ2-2	TGTGCCAGTAGTATAGCAGACACCGGGGAGCTGTTTTTT	CASSIADTGELFF
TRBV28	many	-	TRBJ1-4	TGTGCCAGCAGTGCGCCCGGGACATCGGGTGAAAAACTGTTTTTT	CASSAPGTSGEKLFF
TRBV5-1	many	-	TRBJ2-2	TGCGCCAGCAGCTGGGGTAACACCGGGGAGCTGTTTTTT	CASSWGNTGELFF
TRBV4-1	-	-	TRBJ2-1	TGCGCCAGCAGCCAAGACCCAGTTATAAGCTCCTACAATGAGCAGTTCTTC	CASSQDPVISSYNEQFF
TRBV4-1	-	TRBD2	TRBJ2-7	TGCGCCAGCAGCCAAGGGCGGGAGACCTACGAGCAGTACTTC	CASSQGRETYEQYF
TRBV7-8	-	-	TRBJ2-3	TGTGCCAGCAGCTTAATACCTTCAGATACGCAGTATTTT	CASSLIPSDTQYF
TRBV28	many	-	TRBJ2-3	TGTGCCAGCAGTTTAGGCGGGAGCACAGATACGCAGTATTTT	CASSLGGSTDTQYF
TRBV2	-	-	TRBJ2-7	-	CASILDRGYEQYF
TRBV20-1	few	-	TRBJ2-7	TGCAGTGCTGGTCGGTCACCGCCGTTCTACGAGCAGTACTTC	CSAGRSPPFYEQYF
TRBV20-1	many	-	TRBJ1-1	TGCAGTGCTAGTCCGGTGAACACTGAAGCTTTCTTT	CSASPVNTEAFF
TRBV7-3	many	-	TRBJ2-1	TGTGCCAGCAGCGCCCAACCGGGCTACAATGAGCAGTTCTTC	CASSAQPGYNEQFF
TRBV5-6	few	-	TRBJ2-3	TGTGCCAGCAGCCCGTCGGTCCCAGATACGCAGTATTTT	CASSPSVPDTQYF
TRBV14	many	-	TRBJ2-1	TGTGCCAGCAGCCAAGAGACTTATCCGGGACCCGCCTACAATGAGCAGTTCTTC	CASSQETYPGPAYNEQFF
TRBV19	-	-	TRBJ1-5	TGTGCCAGTTCGGACGGACCTAATCAGCCCCAGCATTTT	CASSDGPNQPQHF
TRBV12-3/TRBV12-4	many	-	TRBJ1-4	TGTGCCAGCAGACTCGGACAGTTGAATGAAAAACTGTTTTTT	CASRLGQLNEKLFF
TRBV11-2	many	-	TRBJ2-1	TGTGCCAGCAGAATAGTACAGGGCCCCACCTACAATGAGCAGTTCTTC	CASRIVQGPTYNEQFF
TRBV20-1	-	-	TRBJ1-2	TGCAGTGCTAGTATTCTAAACTATGGCTACACCTTC	CSASILNYGYTF
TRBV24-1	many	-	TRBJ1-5	TGTGCCACCAGTGACCTCGGGGACAATCAGCCCCAGCATTTT	CATSDLGDNQPQHF
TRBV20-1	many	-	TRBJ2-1	TGCAGTGCTAGAGATCTCGGAGTTCCCCAGTTCTTC	CSARDLGVPQFF
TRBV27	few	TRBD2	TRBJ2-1	TGTGCCACAGGCGTGGTTGGAACTAGCGGCTACGATGAGCAGTTCTTC	CATGVVGTSGYDEQFF